The rows below give T cell receptor beta chains drawn from one sample of a study of PD-L1 blockade in urothelial cancer. Assay used: immunoSEQ multiplex PCR; TCRdb lists only in-frame clones, some missing. This sample has more than 75,000 clones; 90% occur once, and the top ten carry around a tenth. The sample in question was PBMCs, obtained around atezolizumab (anti-PD-L1) treatment. These receptors all stem from a man in his fifties or sixties with urothelial cancer. Both conserved end residues are part of each CDR3. The order of the fields is V gene, J gene, D gene, clone size, CDR3 DNA, CDR3 protein. D genes are given only for firm matches. Rows may omit the clone size; those that give it use once, few, many or a size class.

v_call: TRBV6-5; j_call: TRBJ2-1; d_call: NA; clone_size: NA; cdr3_nt: TGTGCCAGCAGTTCTGACACTGAGCAGTTCTTC; cdr3_aa: CASSSDTEQFF
v_call: TRBV19; j_call: TRBJ2-2; d_call: TRBD1; clone_size: NA; cdr3_nt: TGTGCCAGTAGCCCTCCGTGGGACAGGGTCACCGGGGAGCTGTTTTTT; cdr3_aa: CASSPPWDRVTGELFF
v_call: TRBV5-1; j_call: TRBJ2-1; d_call: TRBD2; clone_size: NA; cdr3_nt: TGCGCCAGCAGCCCTTCTAGCGGGAGCCTCTCCTACAATGAGCAGTTCTTC; cdr3_aa: CASSPSSGSLSYNEQFF
v_call: TRBV7-2; j_call: TRBJ2-6; d_call: NA; clone_size: NA; cdr3_nt: TGTGCCAGCAGCTTATTCCAGGGGCACAACTCTGGGGCCAACGTCCTGACTTTC; cdr3_aa: CASSLFQGHNSGANVLTF
v_call: TRBV6-5; j_call: TRBJ1-1; d_call: TRBD1; clone_size: NA; cdr3_nt: TGTGCCAGCAGGAGACAGGGGGAAAACACTGAAGCTTTCTTT; cdr3_aa: CASRRQGENTEAFF
v_call: TRBV7-3; j_call: TRBJ2-7; d_call: NA; clone_size: NA; cdr3_nt: TGTGCCAGCAGCATAGCGGGACAGACCTACGAGCAGTACTTC; cdr3_aa: CASSIAGQTYEQYF
v_call: TRBV5-6; j_call: TRBJ2-3; d_call: NA; clone_size: NA; cdr3_nt: TGTGCCAGCAGCTTGGGTGGAGGATCAGCAGATACGCAGTATTTT; cdr3_aa: CASSLGGGSADTQYF
v_call: TRBV18; j_call: TRBJ2-5; d_call: NA; clone_size: NA; cdr3_nt: TGTGCCAGCTCACAAATGGCAGGCAGAGAGACCCAGTACTTC; cdr3_aa: CASSQMAGRETQYF
v_call: TRBV6-5; j_call: TRBJ1-1; d_call: NA; clone_size: NA; cdr3_nt: TGTGCCAGCAGTTGGGTTACAGGGAATGCTGAAGCTTTCTTT; cdr3_aa: CASSWVTGNAEAFF
v_call: TRBV29-1; j_call: TRBJ1-4; d_call: TRBD1; clone_size: NA; cdr3_nt: TGCAGCGTTGAGTGGCAGGGGGCTGGGAATGAAAAACTGTTTTTT; cdr3_aa: CSVEWQGAGNEKLFF
v_call: TRBV5-1; j_call: TRBJ2-5; d_call: NA; clone_size: NA; cdr3_nt: TGCGCCAGCACCTCCTACGCAGGGGATTTGGAGACCCAGTACTTC; cdr3_aa: CASTSYAGDLETQYF
v_call: TRBV6-1; j_call: TRBJ1-2; d_call: TRBD1; clone_size: NA; cdr3_nt: TGTGCCAGCAGTGAAGCCGGCCAGGGGGCCCTCTATGGCTACACCTTC; cdr3_aa: CASSEAGQGALYGYTF
v_call: TRBV19; j_call: TRBJ2-1; d_call: NA; clone_size: NA; cdr3_nt: TGTGCCAGTAGTATGTACAGCCTTAACAATGAGCAGTTCTTC; cdr3_aa: CASSMYSLNNEQFF
v_call: TRBV19; j_call: TRBJ1-1; d_call: TRBD1; clone_size: NA; cdr3_nt: TGTGCCAGTAGCTTAACGACAGGGGGCACTGAAGCTTTCTTT; cdr3_aa: CASSLTTGGTEAFF
v_call: TRBV28; j_call: TRBJ2-3; d_call: TRBD1; clone_size: NA; cdr3_nt: TGTGCCAGCACCCCGGGACAGGGGTGGTCAGATACGCAGTATTTT; cdr3_aa: CASTPGQGWSDTQYF
v_call: TRBV14; j_call: TRBJ2-7; d_call: NA; clone_size: NA; cdr3_nt: TGTGCCAGCAGCCAGGGGGCTGGCAACGAGCAGTACTTC; cdr3_aa: CASSQGAGNEQYF
v_call: TRBV5-4; j_call: TRBJ2-3; d_call: TRBD2; clone_size: once; cdr3_nt: TGTGCCAGCAGCTTGGGACTAGCGGGAGAAGATACGCAGTATTTT; cdr3_aa: CASSLGLAGEDTQYF
v_call: TRBV19; j_call: TRBJ1-4; d_call: TRBD1; clone_size: NA; cdr3_nt: TGTGCCAGTAGTATCGTCCGGACAGGGGGGAATGAAAAACTGTTTTTT; cdr3_aa: CASSIVRTGGNEKLFF
v_call: TRBV30; j_call: TRBJ1-2; d_call: TRBD1; clone_size: NA; cdr3_nt: TGTGCCTGGAGTGGGTCGGGACAGAGACACTATGGCTACACCTTC; cdr3_aa: CAWSGSGQRHYGYTF
v_call: TRBV28; j_call: TRBJ2-3; d_call: NA; clone_size: NA; cdr3_nt: TGTGCCAGCAGTTTAGGACAGCTAGGTACGCAGTATTTT; cdr3_aa: CASSLGQLGTQYF
v_call: TRBV29-1; j_call: TRBJ1-1; d_call: TRBD1; clone_size: NA; cdr3_nt: TGCAGCGTTGAAGTGGGACAGGCTTTCTTT; cdr3_aa: CSVEVGQAFF
v_call: TRBV14; j_call: TRBJ2-3; d_call: TRBD2; clone_size: NA; cdr3_nt: TGTGCCAGCAGCCTCGCTAGCGGGAGGGTCACAGATACGCAGTATTTT; cdr3_aa: CASSLASGRVTDTQYF
v_call: TRBV10-2; j_call: TRBJ2-7; d_call: NA; clone_size: once; cdr3_nt: TGCGCCAGCGGTGGGGCCCCCTCCTACGAGCAGTACTTC; cdr3_aa: CASGGAPSYEQYF
v_call: TRBV4-3; j_call: TRBJ2-1; d_call: TRBD2; clone_size: NA; cdr3_nt: TGCGCCAGCACCCGAGGACTAGCGGAGTACAATGAGCAGTTCTTC; cdr3_aa: CASTRGLAEYNEQFF
v_call: TRBV6-1; j_call: TRBJ2-1; d_call: NA; clone_size: once; cdr3_nt: TGTGCCAGCAGTGAAATGTCGGGGACCTACAATGAGCAGTTCTTC; cdr3_aa: CASSEMSGTYNEQFF
v_call: TRBV19; j_call: TRBJ2-3; d_call: NA; clone_size: NA; cdr3_nt: TGTGCCAGTAGCACGGGGGGCACAGATACGCAGTATTTT; cdr3_aa: CASSTGGTDTQYF
v_call: TRBV7-2; j_call: TRBJ1-3; d_call: NA; clone_size: NA; cdr3_nt: TGTGCCAGCAGCTTAGGAGGGTTCTCTGGAAACACCATATATTTT; cdr3_aa: CASSLGGFSGNTIYF
v_call: TRBV2; j_call: TRBJ2-7; d_call: TRBD1; clone_size: NA; cdr3_nt: TGTGCCAGCAGTGTGGAGGACAGGGGTCCCCTAGGGCAGTACTTC; cdr3_aa: CASSVEDRGPLGQYF
v_call: TRBV15; j_call: TRBJ2-3; d_call: TRBD1; clone_size: once; cdr3_nt: TGTGCCACCACGAAGGGGGCCGTCGAAACAGATACGCAGTATTTT; cdr3_aa: CATTKGAVETDTQYF
v_call: TRBV5-6; j_call: TRBJ1-3; d_call: TRBD1; clone_size: NA; cdr3_nt: TGTGCCAGCAGCCTAGACAGGGGGCCAGGAAACACCATATATTTT; cdr3_aa: CASSLDRGPGNTIYF
v_call: TRBV9; j_call: TRBJ1-2; d_call: NA; clone_size: NA; cdr3_nt: TGTGCCAGCACCCAGACAGGTTCCAACTATGGCTACACCTTC; cdr3_aa: CASTQTGSNYGYTF
v_call: TRBV27; j_call: TRBJ1-2; d_call: TRBD1; clone_size: NA; cdr3_nt: TGTGCCAGCAGATCGACAGGGGCGGGAGGCTACACCTTC; cdr3_aa: CASRSTGAGGYTF
v_call: TRBV7-8; j_call: TRBJ2-5; d_call: TRBD1; clone_size: NA; cdr3_nt: TGTGCCAGCAGCCCTCAGGGGGCATATTCGGAGACCCAGTACTTC; cdr3_aa: CASSPQGAYSETQYF
v_call: TRBV4-2; j_call: TRBJ2-1; d_call: NA; clone_size: NA; cdr3_nt: TGTGCCAGCAGCCAACCGGACATCCACAATGAGCAGTTCTTC; cdr3_aa: CASSQPDIHNEQFF
v_call: TRBV4-1; j_call: TRBJ2-5; d_call: TRBD2; clone_size: NA; cdr3_nt: TGCGCCAGCAGCCAAGTAGCGGGGGGGCCTATTGAGACCCAGTACTTC; cdr3_aa: CASSQVAGGPIETQYF
v_call: TRBV4-1; j_call: TRBJ1-5; d_call: TRBD1; clone_size: once; cdr3_nt: TGCGCCAGCAGCCAAGATCGGACAGGGAATCAGCCCCAGCATTTT; cdr3_aa: CASSQDRTGNQPQHF
v_call: TRBV4-3; j_call: TRBJ2-3; d_call: NA; clone_size: NA; cdr3_nt: TGCGCCAGCAGCCAAGACTTCGCAGATACGCAGTATTTT; cdr3_aa: CASSQDFADTQYF
v_call: TRBV4-3; j_call: TRBJ2-3; d_call: NA; clone_size: NA; cdr3_nt: TGCGCCAGCAGCCGGGCAGAGGGAGATACGCAGTATTTT; cdr3_aa: CASSRAEGDTQYF
v_call: TRBV19; j_call: TRBJ2-1; d_call: NA; clone_size: NA; cdr3_nt: TGTGCCAGTACTCGGCAAGAGGGTGGTGAGCAGTTCTTC; cdr3_aa: CASTRQEGGEQFF
v_call: TRBV5-4; j_call: TRBJ1-1; d_call: TRBD1; clone_size: NA; cdr3_nt: TGTGCCAGCAGCCTCCGGACAGGGTCGGGTAACACTGAAGCTTTCTTT; cdr3_aa: CASSLRTGSGNTEAFF
v_call: TRBV19; j_call: TRBJ2-7; d_call: TRBD1; clone_size: once; cdr3_nt: TGTGCCAGTAGTATCGGGGGACAGGGGTCCGCCGAGCAGTACTTC; cdr3_aa: CASSIGGQGSAEQYF
v_call: TRBV4-1; j_call: TRBJ2-3; d_call: TRBD1; clone_size: NA; cdr3_nt: TGCGCCAGCAGCCAAGGGAGAGGGGGCGCAGATACGCAGTATTTT; cdr3_aa: CASSQGRGGADTQYF
v_call: TRBV5-6; j_call: TRBJ2-3; d_call: TRBD1; clone_size: NA; cdr3_nt: TGTGCCAGCAGCCTTCGACAGGGGTCTGGCACAGATACGCAGTATTTT; cdr3_aa: CASSLRQGSGTDTQYF
v_call: TRBV30; j_call: TRBJ1-4; d_call: NA; clone_size: NA; cdr3_nt: TGTGCCTGGAGTGTACGGGGGGCCTCACTGTTTTTT; cdr3_aa: CAWSVRGASLFF
v_call: TRBV9; j_call: TRBJ2-3; d_call: TRBD1; clone_size: NA; cdr3_nt: TGTGCCAGCAGCGTAGGTCAGGGGGCCGTAGATACGCAGTATTTT; cdr3_aa: CASSVGQGAVDTQYF
v_call: TRBV7-2; j_call: TRBJ1-6; d_call: TRBD1; clone_size: few; cdr3_nt: TGTGCCAGCAGCTTCGGACAGGTCGTAGCACCCCTCCACTTT; cdr3_aa: CASSFGQVVAPLHF
v_call: TRBV28; j_call: TRBJ2-1; d_call: NA; clone_size: once; cdr3_nt: TGTGCCAGCAGCGAGAGCTCCTACAATGAGCAGTTCTTC; cdr3_aa: CASSESSYNEQFF
v_call: TRBV29-1; j_call: TRBJ2-7; d_call: TRBD2; clone_size: NA; cdr3_nt: TGCAGCGTTGAAGGGGGGCAGCTTGAGCGGGAGAGCGAGCAGTACTTC; cdr3_aa: CSVEGGQLERESEQYF
v_call: TRBV7-3; j_call: TRBJ2-3; d_call: TRBD2; clone_size: NA; cdr3_nt: TGTGCCAGCAGCTTGGGGACTAGCGCCCCCACAGATACGCAGTATTTT; cdr3_aa: CASSLGTSAPTDTQYF
v_call: TRBV6-1; j_call: TRBJ1-1; d_call: TRBD1; clone_size: NA; cdr3_nt: TGTGCCAGCAGATTGGGAACAGGGGACACTGAAGCTTTCTTT; cdr3_aa: CASRLGTGDTEAFF
v_call: TRBV28; j_call: TRBJ2-3; d_call: NA; clone_size: NA; cdr3_nt: TGTGCCAGCACCTCCGTGGAGGCCCAAGATACGCAGTATTTT; cdr3_aa: CASTSVEAQDTQYF
v_call: TRBV5-6; j_call: TRBJ1-5; d_call: NA; clone_size: NA; cdr3_nt: TGTGCCAGCAGCTTGGTACAGTATAGCAATCAGCCCCAGCATTTT; cdr3_aa: CASSLVQYSNQPQHF
v_call: TRBV25-1; j_call: TRBJ2-7; d_call: TRBD1; clone_size: NA; cdr3_nt: TGTGCCAGCAGTGAGGCTCCGGGACAGGGGTCCTACGAGCAGTACTTC; cdr3_aa: CASSEAPGQGSYEQYF
v_call: TRBV10-3; j_call: TRBJ2-7; d_call: TRBD2; clone_size: NA; cdr3_nt: TGTGCCACCCGGGGGGTGGCGCATTACGAGCAGTACTTC; cdr3_aa: CATRGVAHYEQYF
v_call: TRBV5-1; j_call: TRBJ2-5; d_call: NA; clone_size: NA; cdr3_nt: TGCGCCAGCAGCTTGCAGGGACAAGGGCCCCAGTACTTC; cdr3_aa: CASSLQGQGPQYF
v_call: TRBV19; j_call: TRBJ2-2; d_call: TRBD2; clone_size: NA; cdr3_nt: TGTGCCAGTAGTATAGGAAGCGGCGGGAGTGGGGAGCTGTTTTTT; cdr3_aa: CASSIGSGGSGELFF